This TCR beta chain derives from a study of post-analysis software for immune sequencing data. Turning to the study itself: Relapsing-remitting, secondary progressive and progressive-relapsing courses of multiple sclerosis were included. Whole-study findings and limits: Elevated frequency relative to controls characterized several TRBV segments in patients, TRBV5-6, TRBV5-1 and TRBV20-1 among them. Significantly lower normalized Chao1 diversity was found in patients with multiple sclerosis relative to controls.

Germline assignment: CDR1 MGHDK and CDR2 SYGVNS. The CDR3 is 15 residues long. V was pared by 3 bases and J by 5 bases, with 6 bases of the junction left unmatched. Carried by the TCR beta cDNA libraries were unique molecular identifiers. Using its own MiXCR run on the PCR reads, TCRdb lists one record per CDR3 protein. The data show approximately 460,000 distinct CDR3 sequences, less than 45% seen once. Details on this clonotype: Its antigen is as yet unknown.

The sample comprised blood. The rearrangement joins TRBV25-1 to TRBJ2-1; 8 nucleotides agree with TRBD2. The TCR originated in a girl aged 10 to 17 with multiple sclerosis. CDR3 in amino acids: CASSDQREPHNEQFF. The CDR3 coding sequence is TGTGCCAGCAGTGATCAGCGGGAGCCTCACAATGAGCAGTTCTTC.